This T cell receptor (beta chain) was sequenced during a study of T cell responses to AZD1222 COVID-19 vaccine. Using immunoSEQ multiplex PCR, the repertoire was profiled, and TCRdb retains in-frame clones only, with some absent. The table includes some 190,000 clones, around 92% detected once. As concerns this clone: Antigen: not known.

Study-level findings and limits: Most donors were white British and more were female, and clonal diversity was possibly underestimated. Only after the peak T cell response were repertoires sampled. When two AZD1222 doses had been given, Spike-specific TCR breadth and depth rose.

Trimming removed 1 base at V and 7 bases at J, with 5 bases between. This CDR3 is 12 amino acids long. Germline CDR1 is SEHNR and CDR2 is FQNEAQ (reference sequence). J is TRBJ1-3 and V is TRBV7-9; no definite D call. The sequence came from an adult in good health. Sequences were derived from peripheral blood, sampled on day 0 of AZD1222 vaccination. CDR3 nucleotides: TGTGCCAGCAGCTTAGAAGCTAACACCATATATTTT. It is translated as CASSLEANTIYF.